This T cell receptor (beta chain) was profiled in a study of blood T cells in healthy people across ages. Regarding this clonotype: The junction shows a germline mismatch at one end, possibly a read error.

The CDR3 has 15 residues. Alongside a J-beta primer mix, a sample-barcoded 5' primer served in a second PCR lasting about 7 to 12 cycles. TCRdb re-called the 5' RACE reads with MiXCR, one entry per CDR3 protein. Of around 800,000 distinct CDR3 sequences in the sample, roughly 25% are singletons; the top ten hold 3%. In addition, the sample was reused for a study of T cells of mothers and their children. That report adds: Extracted RNA, in its entirety, went into cDNA synthesis at about 1.5 ug per 15 ul.

The sample taken for sequencing was blood. The chain combines TRBV12-3 or TRBV12-4 with TRBJ2-7, with D possibly being TRBD1 (7 bases). The TCR comes from a boy between 5 and 17 years old in good health. The CDR3 spells CASSFQGGDGPEMLF. In nucleotides, the CDR3 is TGTGCCAGCAGTTTTCAGGGGGGCGACGGCCCCGAGATGCTCTTC.